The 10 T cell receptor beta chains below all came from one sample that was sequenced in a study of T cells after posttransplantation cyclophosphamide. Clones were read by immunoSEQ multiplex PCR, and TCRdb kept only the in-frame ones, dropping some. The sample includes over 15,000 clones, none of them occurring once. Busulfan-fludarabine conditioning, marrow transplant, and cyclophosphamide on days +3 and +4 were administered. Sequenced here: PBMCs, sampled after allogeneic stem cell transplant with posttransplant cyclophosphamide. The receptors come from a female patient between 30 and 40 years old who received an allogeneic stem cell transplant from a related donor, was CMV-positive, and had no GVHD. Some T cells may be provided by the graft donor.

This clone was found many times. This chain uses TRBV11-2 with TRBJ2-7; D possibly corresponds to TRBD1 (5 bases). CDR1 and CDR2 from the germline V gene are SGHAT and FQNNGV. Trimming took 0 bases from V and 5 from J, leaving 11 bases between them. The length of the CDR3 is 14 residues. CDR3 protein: CASSLDRLGDEQYF. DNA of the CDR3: TGTGCCAGCAGCTTAGATCGTCTAGGGGACGAGCAGTACTTC.

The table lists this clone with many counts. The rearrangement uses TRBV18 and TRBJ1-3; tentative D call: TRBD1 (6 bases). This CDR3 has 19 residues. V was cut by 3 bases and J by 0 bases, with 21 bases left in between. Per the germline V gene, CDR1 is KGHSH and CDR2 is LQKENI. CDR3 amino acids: CASSPLPPTGSVSGNTIYF. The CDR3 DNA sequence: TGTGCCAGCTCACCGCTACCCCCGACAGGTTCGGTCTCTGGAAACACCATATATTTT.

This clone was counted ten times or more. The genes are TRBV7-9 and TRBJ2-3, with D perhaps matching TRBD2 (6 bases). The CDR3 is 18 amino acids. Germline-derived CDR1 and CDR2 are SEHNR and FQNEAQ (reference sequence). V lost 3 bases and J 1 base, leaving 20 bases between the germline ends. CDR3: CASSFGRDSSVGTDTQYF. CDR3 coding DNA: TGTGCCAGCAGCTTTGGGCGGGATTCTTCTGTCGGCACAGATACGCAGTATTTT. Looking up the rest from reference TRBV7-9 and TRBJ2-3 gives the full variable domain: DTGVSQNPRHKITKRGQNVTFRCDPISEHNRLYWYRQTLGQGPEFLTYFQNEAQLEKSRLLSDRFSAERPKGSFSTLEIQRTEQGDSAMYLCASSFGRDSSVGTDTQYFGPGTRLTVL.

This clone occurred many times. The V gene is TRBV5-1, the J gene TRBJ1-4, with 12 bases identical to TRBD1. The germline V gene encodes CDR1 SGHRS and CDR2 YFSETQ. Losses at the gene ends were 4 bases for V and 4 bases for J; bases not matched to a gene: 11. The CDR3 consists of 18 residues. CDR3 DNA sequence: TGCGCCAGCAGCCCCGGGACAGGGGGCCGGCGGAATAATGAAAAACTGTTTTTT. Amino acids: CASSPGTGGRRNNEKLFF. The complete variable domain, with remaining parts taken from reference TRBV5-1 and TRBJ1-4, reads KAGVTQTPRYLIKTRGQQVTLSCSPISGHRSVSWYQQTPGQGLQFLFEYFSETQRNKGNFPGRFSGRQFSNSRSEMNVSTLELGDSALYLCASSPGTGGRRNNEKLFFGSGTQLSVL.

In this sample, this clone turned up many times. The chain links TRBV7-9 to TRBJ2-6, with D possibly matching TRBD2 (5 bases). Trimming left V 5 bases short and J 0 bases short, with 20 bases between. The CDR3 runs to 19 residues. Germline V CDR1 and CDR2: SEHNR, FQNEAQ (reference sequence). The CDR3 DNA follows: TGTGCCAGCAGCCTATATTTCGGACGGGGAACCTCTGGGGCCAACGTCCTGACTTTC. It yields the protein CASSLYFGRGTSGANVLTF.

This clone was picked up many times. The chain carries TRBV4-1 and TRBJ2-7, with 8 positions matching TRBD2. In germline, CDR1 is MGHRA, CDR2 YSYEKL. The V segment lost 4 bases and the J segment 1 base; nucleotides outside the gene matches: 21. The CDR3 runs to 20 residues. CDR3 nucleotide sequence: TGCGCCAGCAGCCTAACTATCCCCGATAGCGGGATAGTTTTTTCCTACGAGCAGTACTTC. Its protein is CASSLTIPDSGIVFSYEQYF.

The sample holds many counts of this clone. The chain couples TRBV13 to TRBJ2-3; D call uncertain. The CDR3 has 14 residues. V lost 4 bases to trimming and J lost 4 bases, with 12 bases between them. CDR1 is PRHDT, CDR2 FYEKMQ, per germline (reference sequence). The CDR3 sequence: CASSSLSRADTQYF. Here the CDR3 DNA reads TGTGCCAGCAGCTCACTGAGCCGGGCAGATACGCAGTATTTT.

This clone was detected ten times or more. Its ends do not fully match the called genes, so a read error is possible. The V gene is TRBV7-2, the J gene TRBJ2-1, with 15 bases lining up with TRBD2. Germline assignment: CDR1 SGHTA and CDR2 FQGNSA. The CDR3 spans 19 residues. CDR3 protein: CASSLAGLAGGRSYNEQFF. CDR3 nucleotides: TGTGCCAGCAGCCTAGCAGGACTAGCGGGAGGGCGCTCCTACAATGAGCAGTTCTTC.

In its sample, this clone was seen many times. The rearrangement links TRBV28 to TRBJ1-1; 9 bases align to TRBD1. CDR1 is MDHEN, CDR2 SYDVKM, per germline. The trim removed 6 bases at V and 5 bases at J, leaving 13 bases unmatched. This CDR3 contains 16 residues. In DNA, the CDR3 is TGTGCCAGCAGCAAGGACAGGGGATCGTGGGGAACTGAAGCTTTCTTT. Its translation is CASSKDRGSWGTEAFF.

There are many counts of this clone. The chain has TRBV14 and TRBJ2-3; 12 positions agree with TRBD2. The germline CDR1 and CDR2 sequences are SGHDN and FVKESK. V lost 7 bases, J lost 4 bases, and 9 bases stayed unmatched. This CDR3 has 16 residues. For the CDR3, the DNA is TGTGCCAGCACCCCCAGACTAGCGGGAGCCCCAGATACGCAGTATTTT. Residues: CASTPRLAGAPDTQYF.